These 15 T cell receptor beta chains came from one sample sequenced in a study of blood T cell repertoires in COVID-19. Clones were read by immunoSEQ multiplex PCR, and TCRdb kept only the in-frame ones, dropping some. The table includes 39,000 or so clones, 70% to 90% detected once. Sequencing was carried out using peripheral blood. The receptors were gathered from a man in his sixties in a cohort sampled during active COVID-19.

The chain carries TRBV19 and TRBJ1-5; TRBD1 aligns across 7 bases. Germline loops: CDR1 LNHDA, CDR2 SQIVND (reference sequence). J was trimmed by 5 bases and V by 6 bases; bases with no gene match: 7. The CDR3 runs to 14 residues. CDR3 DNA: TGTGCCAGTAGCTGGGACAGAGAATATCAGCCCCAGCATTTT. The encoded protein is CASSWDREYQPQHF.

CDR3 in DNA: TGTGCCAGCAGCGTAGGGGGGGCCGGACAGGGAGGCTCACCCCTCCACTTT. The encoded protein is CASSVGGAGQGGSPLHF. V gene TRBV9 combines with J gene TRBJ1-6; TRBD1 aligns across 8 bases. The ends lost 0 bases at V and 10 bases at J; junction bases unmatched: 12. Germline V gene data show CDR1 as SGDLS and CDR2 as YYNGEE. This CDR3 is 17 amino acids long. The complete variable domain, with remaining parts taken from reference TRBV9 and TRBJ1-6, reads DSGVTQTPKHLITATGQRVTLRCSPRSGDLSVYWYQQSLDQGLQFLIQYYNGEERAKGNILERFSAQQFPDLHSELNLSSLELGDSALYFCASSVGGAGQGGSPLHFGNGTRLTVT.

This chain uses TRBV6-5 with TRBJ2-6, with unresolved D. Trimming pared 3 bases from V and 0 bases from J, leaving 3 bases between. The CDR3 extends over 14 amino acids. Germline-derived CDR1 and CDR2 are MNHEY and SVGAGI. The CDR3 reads CASSYSSGANVLTF. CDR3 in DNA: TGTGCCAGCAGTTATAGCTCTGGGGCCAACGTCCTGACTTTC.

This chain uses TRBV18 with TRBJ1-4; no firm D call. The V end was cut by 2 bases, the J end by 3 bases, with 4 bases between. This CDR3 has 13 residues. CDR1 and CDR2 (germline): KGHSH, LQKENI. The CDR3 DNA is TGTGCCAGCTCACCAGCGGCTAATGAAAAACTGTTTTTT. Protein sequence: CASSPAANEKLFF.

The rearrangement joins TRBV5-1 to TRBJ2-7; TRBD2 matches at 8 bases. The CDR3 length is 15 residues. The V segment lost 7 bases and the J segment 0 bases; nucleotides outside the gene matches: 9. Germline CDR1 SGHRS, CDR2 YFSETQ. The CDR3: CASWVGGGSSYEQYF. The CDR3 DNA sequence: TGCGCCAGCTGGGTTGGCGGGGGGTCCTCCTACGAGCAGTACTTC.

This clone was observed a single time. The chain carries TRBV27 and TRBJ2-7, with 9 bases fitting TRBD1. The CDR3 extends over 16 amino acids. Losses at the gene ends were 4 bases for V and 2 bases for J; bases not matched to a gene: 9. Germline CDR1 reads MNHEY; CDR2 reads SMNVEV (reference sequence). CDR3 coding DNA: TGTGCCAGCAGTTCGGAACCGGGACAGGGAACCTACGAGCAGTACTTC. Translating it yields CASSSEPGQGTYEQYF.

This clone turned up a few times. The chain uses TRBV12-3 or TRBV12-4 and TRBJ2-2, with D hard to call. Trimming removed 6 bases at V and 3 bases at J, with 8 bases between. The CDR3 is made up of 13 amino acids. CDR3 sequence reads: CASRTRYTGELFF. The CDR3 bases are TGTGCCAGCAGGACTCGCTACACCGGGGAGCTGTTTTTT.

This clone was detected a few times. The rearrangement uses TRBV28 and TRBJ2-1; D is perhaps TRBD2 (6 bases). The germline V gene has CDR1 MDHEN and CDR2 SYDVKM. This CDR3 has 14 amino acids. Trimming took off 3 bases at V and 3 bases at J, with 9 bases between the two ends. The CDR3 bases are TGTGCCAGCAGTTTCCCGGGAGACTACAATGAGCAGTTCTTC. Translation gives CASSFPGDYNEQFF.

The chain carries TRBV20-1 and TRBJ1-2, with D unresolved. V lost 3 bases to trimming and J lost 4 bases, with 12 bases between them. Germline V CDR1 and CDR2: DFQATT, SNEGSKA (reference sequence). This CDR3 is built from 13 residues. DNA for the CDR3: TGCAGTGCTAGTAACGCTATCTCCTATGGCTACACCTTC. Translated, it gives CSASNAISYGYTF.

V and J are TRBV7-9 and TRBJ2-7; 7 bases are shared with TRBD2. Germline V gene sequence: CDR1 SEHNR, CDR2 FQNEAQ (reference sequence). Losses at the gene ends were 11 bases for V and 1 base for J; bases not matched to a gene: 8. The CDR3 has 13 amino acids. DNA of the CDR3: TGTGCCGCTCAGGGCGGGGGTTCCTACGAGCAGTACTTC. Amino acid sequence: CAAQGGGSYEQYF.

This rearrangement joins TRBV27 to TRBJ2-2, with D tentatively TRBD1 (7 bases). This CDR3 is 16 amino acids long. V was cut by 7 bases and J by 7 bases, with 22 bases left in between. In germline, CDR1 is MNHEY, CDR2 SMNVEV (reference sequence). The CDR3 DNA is TGTGCCAGCAACCCAGGGGGAGGCCGCCTCAGCGGGGAGCTGTTTTTT. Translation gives CASNPGGGRLSGELFF.

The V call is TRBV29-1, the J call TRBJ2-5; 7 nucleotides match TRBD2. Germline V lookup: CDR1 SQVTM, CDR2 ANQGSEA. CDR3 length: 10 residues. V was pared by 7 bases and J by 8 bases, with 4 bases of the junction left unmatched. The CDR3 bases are TGCAGCGGTGGGGAGGGTACCCAGTACTTC. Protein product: CSGGEGTQYF.

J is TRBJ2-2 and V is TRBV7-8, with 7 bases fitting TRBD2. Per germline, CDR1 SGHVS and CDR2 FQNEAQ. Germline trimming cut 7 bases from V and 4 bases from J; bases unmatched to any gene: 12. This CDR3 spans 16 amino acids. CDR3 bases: TGTGCCAGCACCCCTTCGAGGCGGGAGAGCACCGGGGAGCTGTTTTTT. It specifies CASTPSRRESTGELFF.

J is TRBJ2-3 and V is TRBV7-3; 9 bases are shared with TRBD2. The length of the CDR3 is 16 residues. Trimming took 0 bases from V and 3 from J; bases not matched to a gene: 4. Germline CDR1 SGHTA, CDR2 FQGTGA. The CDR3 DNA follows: TGTGCCAGCAGCTTAACACGGACTAGCGTTACAGATACGCAGTATTTT. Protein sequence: CASSLTRTSVTDTQYF.

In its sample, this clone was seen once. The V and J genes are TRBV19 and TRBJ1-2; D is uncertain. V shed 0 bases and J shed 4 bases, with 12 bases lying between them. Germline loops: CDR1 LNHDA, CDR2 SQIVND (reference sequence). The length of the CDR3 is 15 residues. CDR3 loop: CASSIDHLAVYGYTF. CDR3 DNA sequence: TGTGCCAGTAGTATAGACCACCTCGCGGTCTATGGCTACACCTTC.